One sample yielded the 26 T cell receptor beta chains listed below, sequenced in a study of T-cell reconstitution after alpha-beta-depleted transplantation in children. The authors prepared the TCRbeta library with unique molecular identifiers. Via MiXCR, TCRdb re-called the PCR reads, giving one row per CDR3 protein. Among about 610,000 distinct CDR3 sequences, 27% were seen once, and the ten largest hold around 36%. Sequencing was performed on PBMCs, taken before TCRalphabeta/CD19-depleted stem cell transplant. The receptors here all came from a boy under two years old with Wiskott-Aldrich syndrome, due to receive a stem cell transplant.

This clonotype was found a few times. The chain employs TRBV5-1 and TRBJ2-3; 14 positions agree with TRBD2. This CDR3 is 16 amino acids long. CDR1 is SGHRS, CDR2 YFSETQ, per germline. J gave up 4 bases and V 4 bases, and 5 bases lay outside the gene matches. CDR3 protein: CASSEGTSGRPDTQYF. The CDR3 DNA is TGCGCCAGCAGCGAGGGGACTAGCGGGAGACCAGATACGCAGTATTTT.

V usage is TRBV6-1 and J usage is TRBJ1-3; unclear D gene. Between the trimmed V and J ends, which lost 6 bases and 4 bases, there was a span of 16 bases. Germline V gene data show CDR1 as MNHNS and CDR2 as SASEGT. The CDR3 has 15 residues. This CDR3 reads CASSPVSQGGNTIYF. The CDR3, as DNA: TGTGCCAGCAGCCCCGTATCCCAAGGGGGAAACACCATATATTTT.

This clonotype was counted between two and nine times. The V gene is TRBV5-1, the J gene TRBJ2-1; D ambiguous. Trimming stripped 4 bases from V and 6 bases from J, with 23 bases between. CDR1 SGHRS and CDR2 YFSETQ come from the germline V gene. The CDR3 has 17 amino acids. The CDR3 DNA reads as TGCGCCAGCAGCCTCCTTCCTTTGCTCTTGAGAGGCAATGAGCAGTTCTTC. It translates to CASSLLPLLLRGNEQFF. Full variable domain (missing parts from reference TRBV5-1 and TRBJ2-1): KAGVTQTPRYLIKTRGQQVTLSCSPISGHRSVSWYQQTPGQGLQFLFEYFSETQRNKGNFPGRFSGRQFSNSRSEMNVSTLELGDSALYLCASSLLPLLLRGNEQFFGPGTRLTVL.

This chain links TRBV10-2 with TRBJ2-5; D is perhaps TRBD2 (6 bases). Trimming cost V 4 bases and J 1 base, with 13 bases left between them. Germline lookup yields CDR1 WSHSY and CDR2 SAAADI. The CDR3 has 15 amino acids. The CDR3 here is CASSVQAGIQETQYF. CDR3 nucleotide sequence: TGCGCCAGCAGTGTGCAAGCGGGCATCCAAGAGACCCAGTACTTC.

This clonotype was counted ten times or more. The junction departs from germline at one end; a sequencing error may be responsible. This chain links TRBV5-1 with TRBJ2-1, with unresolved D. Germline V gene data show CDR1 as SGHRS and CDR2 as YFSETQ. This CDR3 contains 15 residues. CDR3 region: CASSLGPSSYNEQFF. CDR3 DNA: TGTGCCAGCAGTTTAGGCCCGAGCTCCTACAATGAGCAGTTCTTC.

This chain's CDR3 is CASSHRDRDKNEQFF. The CDR3 nucleotides read TGTGCCAGCAGTCACCGGGACAGGGATAAGAATGAGCAGTTCTTC. The chain has TRBV28 and TRBJ2-1, with 9 nucleotides matching TRBD1. The CDR3 loop spans 15 amino acids. V shed 5 bases, J shed 7 bases, and the junction held 9 bases outside the gene matches. CDR1 is MDHEN, CDR2 SYDVKM, per germline.

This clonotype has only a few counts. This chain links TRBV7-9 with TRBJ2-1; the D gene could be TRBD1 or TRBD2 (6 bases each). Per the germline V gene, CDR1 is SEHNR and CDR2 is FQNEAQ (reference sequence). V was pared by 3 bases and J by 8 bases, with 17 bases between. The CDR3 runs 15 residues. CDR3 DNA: TGTGCCAGCAGCTTTCCGGGGTCGGAGGGGGATGAGCAGTTCTTC. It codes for CASSFPGSEGDEQFF.

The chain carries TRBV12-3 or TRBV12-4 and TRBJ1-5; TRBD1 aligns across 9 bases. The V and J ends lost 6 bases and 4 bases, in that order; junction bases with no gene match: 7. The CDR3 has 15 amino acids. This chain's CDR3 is CASRVQGAQNQPQHF. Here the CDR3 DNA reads TGTGCCAGCAGGGTACAGGGGGCGCAGAATCAGCCCCAGCATTTT.

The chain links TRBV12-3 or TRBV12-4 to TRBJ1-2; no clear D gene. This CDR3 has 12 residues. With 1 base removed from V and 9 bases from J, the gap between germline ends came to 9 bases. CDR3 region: CASSLEGRSYTF. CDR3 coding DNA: TGTGCCAGCAGTTTAGAGGGCAGAAGCTACACCTTC.

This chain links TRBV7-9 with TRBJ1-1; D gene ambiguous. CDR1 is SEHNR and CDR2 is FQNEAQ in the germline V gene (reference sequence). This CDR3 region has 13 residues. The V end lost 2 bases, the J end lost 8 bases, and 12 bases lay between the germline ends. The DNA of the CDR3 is TGTGCCAGCAGCTTAATTGAGGAGACAGAAGCTTTCTTT. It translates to CASSLIEETEAFF.

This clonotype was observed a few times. CDR3 sequence: CASSQRGGDGYTF. Here the CDR3 DNA reads TGTGCCAGCAGCCAAAGAGGGGGAGATGGCTACACCTTC. This chain uses TRBV3-1 with TRBJ1-2, with D possibly TRBD1 on 6 matching bases. The CDR3 length is 13 residues. The germline V gene encodes CDR1 LGHDT and CDR2 YNNKEL (reference sequence). Trimming shortened V by 2 bases and J by 6 bases, and 10 bases separated the two germline ends.

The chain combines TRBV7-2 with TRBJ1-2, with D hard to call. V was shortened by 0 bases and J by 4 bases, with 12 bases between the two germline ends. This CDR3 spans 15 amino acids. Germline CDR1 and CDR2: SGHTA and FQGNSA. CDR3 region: CASSLALTTAYGYTF. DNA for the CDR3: TGTGCCAGCAGCTTAGCGCTAACGACGGCCTATGGCTACACCTTC.

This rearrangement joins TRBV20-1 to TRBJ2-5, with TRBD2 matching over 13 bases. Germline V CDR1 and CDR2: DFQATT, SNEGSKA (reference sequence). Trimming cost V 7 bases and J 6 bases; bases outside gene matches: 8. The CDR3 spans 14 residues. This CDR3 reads CSVRLAGGAQTQYF. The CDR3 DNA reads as TGCAGTGTCAGACTAGCGGGAGGAGCCCAGACCCAGTACTTC.

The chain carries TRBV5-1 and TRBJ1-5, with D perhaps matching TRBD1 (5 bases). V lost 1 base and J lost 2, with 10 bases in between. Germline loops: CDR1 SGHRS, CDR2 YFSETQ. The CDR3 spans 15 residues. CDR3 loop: CASSLTGKGNQPQHF. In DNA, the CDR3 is TGCGCCAGCAGCTTGACAGGAAAGGGCAATCAGCCCCAGCATTTT.

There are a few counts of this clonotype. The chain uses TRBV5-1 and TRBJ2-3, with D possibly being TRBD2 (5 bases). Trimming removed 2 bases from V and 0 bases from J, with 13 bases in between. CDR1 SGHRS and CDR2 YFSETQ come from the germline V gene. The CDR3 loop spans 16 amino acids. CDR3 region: CASSFGLTLSTDTQYF. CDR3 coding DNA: TGCGCCAGCAGCTTCGGACTGACTTTAAGCACAGATACGCAGTATTTT.

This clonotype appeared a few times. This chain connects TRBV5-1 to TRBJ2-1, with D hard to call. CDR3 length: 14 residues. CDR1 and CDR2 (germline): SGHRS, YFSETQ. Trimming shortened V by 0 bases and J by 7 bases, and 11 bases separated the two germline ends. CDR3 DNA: TGCGCCAGCAGCTTGGGATCTAGTGGTAATGAGCAGTTCTTC. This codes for CASSLGSSGNEQFF. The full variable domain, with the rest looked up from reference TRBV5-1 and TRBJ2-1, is KAGVTQTPRYLIKTRGQQVTLSCSPISGHRSVSWYQQTPGQGLQFLFEYFSETQRNKGNFPGRFSGRQFSNSRSEMNVSTLELGDSALYLCASSLGSSGNEQFFGPGTRLTVL.

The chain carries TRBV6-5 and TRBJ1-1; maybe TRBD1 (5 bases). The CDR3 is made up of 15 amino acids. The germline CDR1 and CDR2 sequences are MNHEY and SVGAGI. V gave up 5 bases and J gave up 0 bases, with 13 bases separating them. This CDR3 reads CASSRLGTVNTEAFF. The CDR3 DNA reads TGTGCCAGCAGTCGCCTCGGGACGGTGAACACTGAAGCTTTCTTT.

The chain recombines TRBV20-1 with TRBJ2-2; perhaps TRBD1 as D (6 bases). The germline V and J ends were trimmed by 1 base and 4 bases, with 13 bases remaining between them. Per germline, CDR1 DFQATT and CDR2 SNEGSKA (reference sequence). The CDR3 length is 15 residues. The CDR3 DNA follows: TGCAGTGCTAGAGGGAACGAACAGGGCACCGGGGAGCTGTTTTTT. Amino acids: CSARGNEQGTGELFF.

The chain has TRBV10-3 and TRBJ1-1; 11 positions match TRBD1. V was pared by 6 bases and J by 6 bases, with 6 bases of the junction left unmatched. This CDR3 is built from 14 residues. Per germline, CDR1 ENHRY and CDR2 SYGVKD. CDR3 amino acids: CAIRGDRGEPEAFF. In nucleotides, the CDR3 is TGTGCCATCAGGGGGGACAGGGGGGAACCTGAAGCTTTCTTT.

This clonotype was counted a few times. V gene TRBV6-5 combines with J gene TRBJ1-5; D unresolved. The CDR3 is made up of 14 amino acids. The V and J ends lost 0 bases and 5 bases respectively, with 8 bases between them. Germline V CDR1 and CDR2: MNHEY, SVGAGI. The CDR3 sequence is CASSYSGVYQPQHF. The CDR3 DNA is TGTGCCAGCAGTTACTCCGGGGTCTATCAGCCCCAGCATTTT.

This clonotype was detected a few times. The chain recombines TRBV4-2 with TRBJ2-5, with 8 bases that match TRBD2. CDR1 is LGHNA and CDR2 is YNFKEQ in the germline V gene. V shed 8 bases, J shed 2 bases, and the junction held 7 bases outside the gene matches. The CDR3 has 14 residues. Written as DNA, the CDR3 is TGTGCCAGCGCCTTTAGCGGGATTCAAGAGACCCAGTACTTC. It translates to CASAFSGIQETQYF.

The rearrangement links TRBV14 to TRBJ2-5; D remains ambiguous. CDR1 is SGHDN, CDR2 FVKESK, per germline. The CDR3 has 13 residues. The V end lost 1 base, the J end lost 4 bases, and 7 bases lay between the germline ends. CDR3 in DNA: TGTGCCAGCAGCCAAGTTCCCCGAGAGACCCAGTACTTC. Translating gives CASSQVPRETQYF.

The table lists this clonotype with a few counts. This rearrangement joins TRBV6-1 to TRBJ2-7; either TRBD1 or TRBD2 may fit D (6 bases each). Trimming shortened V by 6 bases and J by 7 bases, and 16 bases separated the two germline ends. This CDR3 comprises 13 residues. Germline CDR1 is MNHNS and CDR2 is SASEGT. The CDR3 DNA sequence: TGTGCCAGCAGCCCCGGGGGCCTCCCAGAGCAGTACTTC. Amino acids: CASSPGGLPEQYF.

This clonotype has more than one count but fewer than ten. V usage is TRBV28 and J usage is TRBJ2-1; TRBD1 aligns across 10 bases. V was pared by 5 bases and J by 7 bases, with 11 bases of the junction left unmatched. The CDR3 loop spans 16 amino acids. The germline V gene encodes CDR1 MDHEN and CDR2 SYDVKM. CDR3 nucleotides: TGTGCCAGCAGTACCTGGCGTCGGACAGGGGGAAATGAGCAGTTCTTC. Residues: CASSTWRRTGGNEQFF.

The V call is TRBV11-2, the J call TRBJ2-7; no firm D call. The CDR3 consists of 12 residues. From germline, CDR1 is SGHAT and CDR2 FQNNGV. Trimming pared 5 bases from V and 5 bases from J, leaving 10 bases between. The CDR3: CASSPWVHEQYF. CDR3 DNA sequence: TGTGCCAGCAGCCCCTGGGTCCACGAGCAGTACTTC.

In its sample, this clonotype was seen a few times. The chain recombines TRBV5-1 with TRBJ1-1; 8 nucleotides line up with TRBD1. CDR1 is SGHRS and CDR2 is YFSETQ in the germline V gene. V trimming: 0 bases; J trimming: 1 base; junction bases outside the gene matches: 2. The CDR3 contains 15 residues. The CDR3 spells CASSLEGQANTEAFF. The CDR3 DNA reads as TGCGCCAGCAGCTTGGAGGGACAGGCGAACACTGAAGCTTTCTTT.